Each of the 18 T cell receptor beta chains below was sequenced from the same sample in a study of beta chain features in type 1 diabetes. Reverse transcription of all isolated RNA meant that expressed TCRB transcripts were sequenced. TCRdb's copy holds only in-frame clones and misses some; the assay was immunoSEQ multiplex PCR. The table records roughly 500,000 clones, about 32% of them present only once. Source material: naive CD4+ T cells from blood. Receptors were obtained from a man younger than 30 in good health.

The chain links TRBV27 to TRBJ2-7; D possibly corresponds to TRBD1 (5 bases). Per germline, CDR1 MNHEY and CDR2 SMNVEV (reference sequence). This CDR3 contains 13 residues. V was shortened by 6 bases and J by 2 bases, with 11 bases between the two germline ends. CDR3 residues: CASRRGGTYEQYF. In nucleotides, the CDR3 is TGTGCCAGCAGAAGGGGCGGTACCTACGAGCAGTACTTC.

The rearrangement uses TRBV7-6 and TRBJ1-3; D is perhaps TRBD1 (5 bases). The germline V gene has CDR1 SGHVS and CDR2 FNYEAQ. Deletions cut 0 bases from V and 0 bases from J, with 9 bases between. CDR3 size: 16 residues. The CDR3 nucleotides are TGTGCCAGCAGCTTAGCACCGACAGCCTCTGGAAACACCATATATTTT. Protein sequence: CASSLAPTASGNTIYF. Combining the CDR3 with reference TRBV7-6 and TRBJ1-3 gives the whole variable domain GAGVSQSPRYKVTKRGQDVALRCDPISGHVSLYWYRQALGQGPEFLTYFNYEAQQDKSGLPNDRFSAERPEGSISTLTIQRTEQRDSAMYRCASSLAPTASGNTIYFGEGSWLTVV.

The chain has TRBV7-9 and TRBJ1-5; 7 bases are shared with TRBD1. The CDR3 is 14 residues long. Germline assignment: CDR1 SEHNR and CDR2 FQNEAQ (reference sequence). V lost 4 bases and J lost 6; bases outside the gene matches: 6. CDR3 nucleotides: TGTGCCAGCAGCTCCTTGGGACAGCCTCAGCCCCAGCATTTT. As protein: CASSSLGQPQPQHF.

V and J are TRBV6-4 and TRBJ2-1; D not resolved. The ends were cut back, 4 bases at V and 9 bases at J, with 19 bases in the middle. The germline V gene encodes CDR1 MRHNA and CDR2 SNTAGT. The CDR3 has 15 residues. The CDR3 spells CASSVDPQVASEQFF. CDR3 nucleotides: TGTGCCAGCAGTGTTGACCCTCAGGTAGCTTCTGAGCAGTTCTTC.

The J gene is TRBJ1-1, the V gene TRBV19; D call uncertain. The CDR3 spans 13 residues. V lost 7 bases and J 0 bases, leaving 9 bases between the germline ends. Per germline, CDR1 LNHDA and CDR2 SQIVND (reference sequence). Written as DNA, the CDR3 is TGTGCCAGTAAAAGGTACGTGAACACTGAAGCTTTCTTT. This codes for CASKRYVNTEAFF.

The V and J genes are TRBV6-5 and TRBJ2-1; D possibly corresponds to TRBD1 (5 bases). V was pared by 4 bases and J by 1 base, with 11 bases between. This CDR3 region has 15 residues. CDR1 and CDR2 (germline): MNHEY, SVGAGI. The CDR3 coding sequence is TGTGCCAGCAGTTTGGGGCGGCCTTCCTACAATGAGCAGTTCTTC. Residues: CASSLGRPSYNEQFF.

The chain joins TRBV23-1 to TRBJ1-2, with no clear D. TRBV23-1 is reported as an ORF; its role is uncertain. The CDR3 has 11 residues. CDR3 bases: TGCGCATGGACCCCGAGTGGGGGCTACACCTTC. It yields the protein CAWTPSGGYTF.

The rearrangement links TRBV29-1 to TRBJ2-3; 10 bases are shared with TRBD1. After removal of 7 bases from V and 2 bases from J, the junction contained 6 bases not matched to a gene. CDR1 and CDR2 (germline): SQVTM, ANQGSEA. CDR3 size: 14 residues. CDR3 in DNA: TGCAGCGCTGCAGACAGGGGGCCCACAGATACGCAGTATTTT. Amino acid sequence: CSAADRGPTDTQYF.

This clone has just a few counts. The rearrangement joins TRBV15 to TRBJ2-5; D could derive from TRBD1 or TRBD2 (5 bases each). The length of the CDR3 is 14 residues. The ends were cut back, 1 base at V and 5 bases at J, with 11 bases in the middle. Germline loops: CDR1 LNHNV, CDR2 YYDKDF (reference sequence). This CDR3 reads CATSRGDERETQYF. In nucleotides, the CDR3 is TGTGCCACCAGCAGAGGGGACGAAAGGGAGACCCAGTACTTC.

V and J are TRBV11-3 and TRBJ2-1; D possibly corresponds to TRBD2 (5 bases). Trimming pared 4 bases from V and 9 bases from J, leaving 13 bases between. Germline values: CDR1 SGHNT, CDR2 YENEEA. CDR3 length: 13 residues. CDR3 region: CASSSRGQIEQFF. CDR3 in DNA: TGTGCCAGCAGCTCGCGCGGGCAGATTGAGCAGTTCTTC.

CDR3 region: CASSAGDTQYF. CDR3 nucleotide sequence: TGTGCCAGCAGCGCTGGGGATACGCAGTATTTT. The chain employs TRBV2 and TRBJ2-3; no clear D. Trimming took off 6 bases at V and 6 bases at J, with 7 bases between the two ends. Germline values: CDR1 SNHLY, CDR2 FYNNEI. The CDR3 covers 11 residues.

This clone was seen only a few times. This sequence joins TRBV14 and TRBJ2-1, with 13 bases lining up with TRBD2. The CDR3 is 16 amino acids. V dropped 4 bases and J dropped 10; count of bases not matched to a gene: 10. CDR1 and CDR2 from the germline V gene are SGHDN and FVKESK. Here the CDR3 reads CASSPHGTSGIGEQFF. CDR3 in DNA: TGTGCCAGCAGCCCACATGGGACTAGCGGGATAGGAGAGCAGTTCTTC. Filled out from reference TRBV14 and TRBJ2-1, the complete variable domain reads EAGVTQFPSHSVIEKGQTVTLRCDPISGHDNLYWYRRVMGKEIKFLLHFVKESKQDESGMPNNRFLAERTGGTYSTLKVQPAELEDSGVYFCASSPHGTSGIGEQFFGPGTRLTVL.

This clone was observed a few times. The V and J genes are TRBV4-2 and TRBJ2-3; the match to TRBD1 covers 10 bases. V trimming: 4 bases; J trimming: 3 bases; junction bases outside the gene matches: 4. The germline CDR1 and CDR2 sequences are LGHNA and YNFKEQ. The CDR3 extends over 15 amino acids. The CDR3 protein is CASSPRQGATDTQYF. DNA of the CDR3: TGTGCCAGCAGCCCTAGACAGGGGGCAACAGATACGCAGTATTTT.

This clone was seen a few times. The chain joins TRBV30 to TRBJ1-1; D not resolved. Germline V CDR1 and CDR2: GTSNPN, SVGIG (reference sequence). The CDR3 totals 12 residues. The V end was cut by 1 base, the J end by 5 bases, with 8 bases between. DNA of the CDR3: TGTGCCTGGAGTGCCGGACGGACTGAAGCTTTCTTT. This codes for CAWSAGRTEAFF.

This clone was picked up a small number of times. This chain uses TRBV14 with TRBJ2-1, with D hard to call. The CDR3 consists of 13 residues. V was clipped by 4 bases and J by 7 bases, with 11 bases between them. CDR1 is SGHDN, CDR2 FVKESK, per germline. In DNA, the CDR3 is TGTGCCAGCAGCCCCTTAGATCTGAATGAGCAGTTCTTC. Amino acid sequence: CASSPLDLNEQFF. Using reference TRBV14 and TRBJ2-1 for the parts outside the CDR3, the full variable domain is EAGVTQFPSHSVIEKGQTVTLRCDPISGHDNLYWYRRVMGKEIKFLLHFVKESKQDESGMPNNRFLAERTGGTYSTLKVQPAELEDSGVYFCASSPLDLNEQFFGPGTRLTVL.

This clone has a handful of counts. V and J are TRBV18 and TRBJ1-2, with D unclear. Trimming pared 6 bases from V and 4 bases from J, leaving 9 bases between. Germline V gene lookup returns CDR1 KGHSH and CDR2 LQKENI. The CDR3 extends over 12 amino acids. The CDR3 region is CASSTEAYGYTF. DNA of the CDR3: TGTGCCAGCTCGACTGAAGCCTATGGCTACACCTTC. The full variable domain, its missing parts supplied by reference TRBV18 and TRBJ1-2, is NAGVMQNPRHLVRRRGQEARLRCSPMKGHSHVYWYRQLPEEGLKFMVYLQKENIIDESGMPKERFSAEFPKEGPSILRIQQVVRGDSAAYFCASSTEAYGYTFGSGTRLTVV.

This clone showed up just a few times. The sample contains more than one DNA sequence encoding this CDR3. The chain combines TRBV30 with TRBJ1-5; D remains unclear. The length of the CDR3 is 13 residues. V lost 0 bases and J lost 5, with 8 bases in between. CDR1 GTSNPN and CDR2 SVGIG come from the germline V gene (reference sequence). CDR3 in amino acids: CAWSVRKDQPQHF. The CDR3 bases are TGTGCCTGGAGTGTACGAAAGGATCAGCCCCAGCATTTT.

V is TRBV30 and J is TRBJ2-1; D gene unclear. This CDR3 spans 12 amino acids. Trimming shortened V by 0 bases and J by 13 bases, and 13 bases separated the two germline ends. Germline V gene data show CDR1 as GTSNPN and CDR2 as SVGIG (reference sequence). CDR3 nucleotides: TGTGCCTGGAGTGTTAGGTCCATTGGACAGTTCTTC. Its translation: CAWSVRSIGQFF.